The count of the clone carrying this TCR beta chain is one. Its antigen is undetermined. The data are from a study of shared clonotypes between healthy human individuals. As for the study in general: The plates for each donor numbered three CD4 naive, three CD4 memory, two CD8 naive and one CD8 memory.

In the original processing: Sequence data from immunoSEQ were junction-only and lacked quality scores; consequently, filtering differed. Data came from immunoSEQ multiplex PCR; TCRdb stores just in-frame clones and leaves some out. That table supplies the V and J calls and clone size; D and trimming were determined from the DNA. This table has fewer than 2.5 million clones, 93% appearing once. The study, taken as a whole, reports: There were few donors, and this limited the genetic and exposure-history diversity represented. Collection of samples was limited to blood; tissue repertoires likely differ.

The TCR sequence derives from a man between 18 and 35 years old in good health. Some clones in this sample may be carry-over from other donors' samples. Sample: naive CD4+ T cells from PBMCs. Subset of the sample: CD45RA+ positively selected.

This chain's CDR3 is CASSLDPLGETQYF. In nucleotides, the CDR3 is TGTGCCAGCAGCTTAGACCCCCTGGGAGAGACCCAGTACTTC. V gene TRBV7-8 combines with J gene TRBJ2-5; no clear D gene. With 1 base removed from V and 4 bases from J, the gap between germline ends came to 10 bases. In germline, CDR1 is SGHVS, CDR2 FQNEAQ. This CDR3 is built from 14 residues.